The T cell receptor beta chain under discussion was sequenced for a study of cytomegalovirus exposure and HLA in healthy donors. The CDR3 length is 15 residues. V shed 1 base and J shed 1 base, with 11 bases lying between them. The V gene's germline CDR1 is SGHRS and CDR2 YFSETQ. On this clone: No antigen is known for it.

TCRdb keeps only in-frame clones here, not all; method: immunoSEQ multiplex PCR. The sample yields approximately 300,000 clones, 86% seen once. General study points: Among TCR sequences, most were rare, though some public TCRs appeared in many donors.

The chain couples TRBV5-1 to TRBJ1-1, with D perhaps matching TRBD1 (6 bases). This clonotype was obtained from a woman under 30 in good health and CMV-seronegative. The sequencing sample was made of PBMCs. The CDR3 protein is CASSLRGGGNTEAFF. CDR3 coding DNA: TGCGCCAGCAGCTTGAGGGGAGGGGGGAACACTGAAGCTTTCTTT.